Listed here are 5 T cell receptor beta chains from one sample, sequenced in a study of T cells in localized non-small cell lung cancer. The assay was immunoSEQ multiplex PCR, and TCRdb's table has in-frame clones only and misses some. In the table there are tens of thousands of clones, around 90% of which are singletons. The sample in question was peripheral blood, obtained before any cancer treatment. These receptors originate from a woman aged 40-69 years with stage I squamous cell lung carcinoma.

The gene calls are TRBV7-9 and TRBJ2-5; D ambiguous. The germline CDR1 and CDR2 sequences are SEHNR and FQNEAQ (reference sequence). The CDR3 is 15 amino acids. The V end was cut by 0 bases, the J end by 1 base, with 9 bases between. In DNA form, the CDR3 reads TGTGCCAGCAGCTTAGCGCACGCCCCCCAAGAGACCCAGTACTTC. This codes for CASSLAHAPQETQYF.

This clone was recorded only once. The chain carries TRBV4-2 and TRBJ1-5; D possibly corresponds to TRBD1 (5 bases). V lost 4 bases, J lost 6 bases, and 16 bases lay in between. Germline V gene lookup returns CDR1 LGHNA and CDR2 YNFKEQ. The CDR3 consists of 15 residues. The CDR3 sequence is CASSPTQGSGQPQHF. CDR3 DNA sequence: TGTGCCAGCAGCCCGACCCAGGGCAGCGGTCAGCCCCAGCATTTT.

The chain joins TRBV7-2 to TRBJ2-1, with 8 bases matching TRBD1. Germline values: CDR1 SGHTA, CDR2 FQGNSA. J gave up 12 bases and V 5 bases, and 12 bases lay outside the gene matches. The CDR3 contains 14 residues. The CDR3 DNA reads as TGTGCCAGCAGCGGGCGGGGACAGGTATATGCGCAGTTCTTC. Translating it yields CASSGRGQVYAQFF.

CDR3 amino acids: CAWETGVRETQYF. In DNA, the CDR3 is TGTGCCTGGGAAACAGGGGTTCGAGAGACCCAGTACTTC. The gene calls are TRBV30 and TRBJ2-5, with 7 positions matching TRBD1. This CDR3 comprises 13 residues. The germline V gene has CDR1 GTSNPN and CDR2 SVGIG (reference sequence). After removal of 5 bases from V and 4 bases from J, the junction contained 7 bases not matched to a gene.

The chain carries TRBV6-5 and TRBJ2-7; TRBD1 matches 10 bases. Germline V gene sequence: CDR1 MNHEY, CDR2 SVGAGI. The junction had 2 bases not matched to a gene; V was cut back by 4 bases and J by 2 bases. The CDR3 consists of 14 residues. The CDR3 DNA is TGTGCCAGCAGTTTGGGACAGGGGCCCTACGAGCAGTACTTC. As protein: CASSLGQGPYEQYF.